The 9 T cell receptor beta chains below all came from one sample that was sequenced in a study of shared clonotypes between healthy human individuals. Assay used: immunoSEQ multiplex PCR; TCRdb lists only in-frame clones, some missing. The sample carries 2 million or so clones, 85% to 95% recorded once. The sequenced material came from naive CD4+ T cells sorted from blood. The subset here: CD45RA+ positively selected. All receptors come from a man aged 18 to 30 in good health.

This chain joins TRBV10-3 and TRBJ2-5; 8 bases match TRBD2. The CDR3 consists of 16 residues. The germline gives CDR1 ENHRY, CDR2 SYGVKD. J was trimmed by 2 bases and V by 5 bases; bases with no gene match: 10. This chain's CDR3 is CAISTGLGGGQETQYF. The CDR3 bases are TGTGCCATCAGTACCGGATTGGGCGGGGGGCAAGAGACCCAGTACTTC.

This chain links TRBV7-2 with TRBJ1-6; perhaps TRBD1 as D (5 bases). Germline CDR1 reads SGHTA; CDR2 reads FQGNSA. The length of the CDR3 is 15 residues. Trimming stripped 5 bases from V and 10 bases from J, with 18 bases between. In DNA, the CDR3 is TGTGCCAGCAGCCTAGGGACGGGGATCGGATCACCCCTCCACTTT. Translating it yields CASSLGTGIGSPLHF.

CDR3 in amino acids: CASSLSPSQGNKNIQYF. DNA of the CDR3: TGTGCCAGCAGCCTGAGCCCCTCACAGGGGAACAAAAACATTCAGTACTTC. This chain uses TRBV9 with TRBJ2-4; 7 nucleotides match TRBD1. The CDR3 consists of 17 residues. Germline V gene data show CDR1 as SGDLS and CDR2 as YYNGEE. Losses at the gene ends were 4 bases for V and 3 bases for J; bases not matched to a gene: 13.

The CDR3 DNA sequence: TGTGCCAGCAGCTTGAAGGGGACTGAAAAACTGTTTTTT. Amino acids: CASSLKGTEKLFF. This chain uses TRBV5-6 with TRBJ1-4; possibly TRBD1 for D (5 bases). V lost 1 base and J 7 bases, leaving 8 bases between the germline ends. The CDR3 loop spans 13 amino acids. Germline loops: CDR1 SGHDT, CDR2 YYEEEE.

The CDR3, as DNA: TGTGCCAGCAGGACCGGAGGGGCTAGCGGGGCGTACAATGAGCAGTTCTTC. As protein: CASRTGGASGAYNEQFF. V is TRBV27 and J is TRBJ2-1, with 9 bases lining up with TRBD2. CDR3 length: 17 amino acids. V shed 6 bases and J 4 bases; nucleotides not matched to a gene: 13. Germline V gene sequence: CDR1 MNHEY, CDR2 SMNVEV (reference sequence).

The chain has TRBV5-4 and TRBJ2-7; a possible D gene is TRBD2 (7 bases). Germline V gene data show CDR1 as SGHNT and CDR2 as YYREEE (reference sequence). The CDR3 covers 15 residues. V was cut by 3 bases and J by 0 bases, with 13 bases left in between. The CDR3 DNA reads TGTGCCAGCAGCTCTGGGGCGGGGGCCTCCTACGAGCAGTACTTC. Encoded protein: CASSSGAGASYEQYF. The full variable domain, in which reference TRBV5-4 and TRBJ2-7 provide the parts outside the CDR3, is ETGVTQSPTHLIKTRGQQVTLRCSSQSGHNTVSWYQQALGQGPQFIFQYYREEENGRGNFPPRFSGLQFPNYSSELNVNALELDDSALYLCASSSGAGASYEQYFGPGTRLTVT.

The genes are TRBV7-2 and TRBJ2-3, with D maybe TRBD1 (6 bases). Trimming took off 4 bases at V and 1 base at J, with 15 bases between the two ends. CDR1 SGHTA and CDR2 FQGNSA come from the germline V gene. The CDR3 has 16 amino acids. CDR3 sequence: CASSSGRQAGTDTQYF. The DNA for the CDR3 is TGTGCCAGCAGCTCAGGCCGACAGGCGGGCACAGATACGCAGTATTTT.

The chain carries TRBV6-1 and TRBJ1-3; no reliable D call. This CDR3 contains 13 residues. With 6 bases removed from V and 4 bases from J, the gap between germline ends came to 10 bases. The germline V gene encodes CDR1 MNHNS and CDR2 SASEGT. The CDR3 reads CASSSDTGNTIYF. The CDR3, as DNA: TGTGCCAGCAGCTCCGACACAGGAAACACCATATATTTT.

Concerning this clone itself: The junction departs from germline at one end; a sequencing error may be responsible. The rearrangement joins TRBV30 to TRBJ2-5, with 13 bases matching TRBD2. The length of the CDR3 is 15 residues. Germline V gives CDR1 GTSNPN, CDR2 SVGIG (reference sequence). In DNA, the CDR3 is TGTGCCTGGCTTACTAGCGGGGGGGCCCAACAGACCCAGTACTTC. It is translated as CAWLTSGGAQQTQYF.